The present T cell receptor (beta chain) was sequenced within a study of blood T cell repertoires in COVID-19. About the study: Spain, Italy and the United States supplied samples that represented acute and convalescent COVID-19.

Trimming pared 0 bases from V and 3 bases from J, leaving 7 bases between. CDR3 length: 13 residues. Germline CDR1 reads SGHDT; CDR2 reads YYEEEE. In the source study's methods: Estimates of nucleated cell counts were drawn from the amplification of reference gene primers. The assay was immunoSEQ multiplex PCR, and TCRdb's table has in-frame clones only and misses some. Clone size and V and J calls were adopted from that table, with D and trimming inferred from the DNA. The table lists 150,000 to 200,000 clones, around 82% of them singletons, with about 2.7% in the top ten. The sample consisted of peripheral blood. The genes are TRBV5-6 and TRBJ2-7; TRBD2 might be the D (5 bases). This receptor was taken from a human donor with acute or convalescent COVID-19. The donor label of this sample is uncertain. The DNA of the CDR3 is TGTGCCAGCAGCTTGGGTGAGGGCTACGAGCAGTACTTC. This translates into CASSLGEGYEQYF.